This T cell receptor (beta chain) was sequenced in a study of T cell responses to AZD1222 COVID-19 vaccine (dated by TCRdb to about 2021). Concerning the study at large: A total of 230 to 250 trial participants underwent TCR sequencing, of whom 200 to 220 received two doses of AZD1222 and about 25 received two doses of the MenACWY control vaccine. Enrollment into the trials was organized by age into subgroups of 18-55, 56-69 and 70-plus years, and those subgroups contained approximately 160, 26 and 62 TCR-sequenced participants, respectively. The study at large found these results: The 56-69-year group was small, and its depth increase did not reach significance, likely because of low power. Because no day 14 peak-response samples were available, repertoires were characterized only after the peak T cell response. The whole spike protein was spanned by vaccine-associated CD4 TCRs, and dominant responses were seen in regions 160-218 and 743-854. Participants were mostly white British and included more females than males, and it was suggested by the authors that clonal diversity may have been underestimated. Spike-specific TCR breadth and depth rose significantly after two AZD1222 doses compared with day 0 and with MenACWY recipients. Epitopes outside the regions mutated in the B.1.351 and B.1.1.7 variants were reportedly recognized by nearly half of the unique spike-specific TCRs. Conclusions about previously exposed vaccinees are limited because only a handful of AZD1222 recipients were SARS-CoV-2 seropositive at baseline.

From cysteine to phenylalanine, the CDR3 is 15 amino acids long. Only the CDR3 region is kept as DNA, spanning 45 bases read in frame from base 1. V sheds 0 bases and J sheds 6 bases, leaving 11 bases between their ends. The germline V gene specifies LGHNA as CDR1 and YSLEER as CDR2. The CDR3 regions of human TCRbeta chains were subjected to immunosequencing. Processing in the source paper ran as follows. TCRs in the repertoires were compared against a reference library of SARS-CoV-2-specific TCRs that had been generated with the MIRA antigen-specificity platform. Breadth was defined as the fraction of unique TCRs that were SARS-CoV-2-associated. Depth was defined as the fraction of total T cells that were SARS-CoV-2-associated. Using the MIRA data, every spike-specific TCR was mapped to the spike region that the TCR reacted to and assigned to either a CD4 or a CD8 class. Log10-transformed breadth and depth values were compared by one-way ANOVA with Sidak's multiple comparisons tests. What TCRdb holds here is the immuneACCESS table cut down to in-frame rearrangements. Part of the clones is not present; checked against another copy, under half of the missing clones reflect an unresolved V gene, and the others are unexplained. V and J calls and clone size are copied from that table; D and trimming were computed from the DNA. Here the sample has 150,000 to 190,000 clones; around nine tenths occur a single time. Roughly 6.9% of the sample goes to the ten largest clones.

The sample's time point label is to be understood as: sample from adult after SARS-CoV-2 infection, after symptom onset. A couple of convalescent COVID-19 patients, sampled after symptom onset from adults with prior SARS-CoV-2 infection, were also TCR-sequenced for comparison. In regard to this clone: Its antigen remains undetermined. Qualities for individual bases were not recorded, and no much larger clone is one base off.

The receptor chain draws on TRBV4-3 and TRBJ2-2, with the D gene call left open. The specimen comprised peripheral blood, sampled after recovery from COVID-19. The clonotype originates from an adult who had recovered from COVID-19. The sequenced DNA is TGCGCCAGCAGCCAAGATCGGTTTCTGGCCGGGGAGCTGTTTTTT. Its protein is CASSQDRFLAGELFF.